The 18 T cell receptor beta chains below all came from one sample that was sequenced in a study of cytomegalovirus exposure and HLA in healthy donors. Researchers ran the PCR with 60 Vbeta and 13 Jbeta primers. Measured with immunoSEQ multiplex PCR; TCRdb has only the in-frame clones, and not every one. The repertoire has approximately 220,000 clones, over 80% of them found once; the top ten carry roughly 0.75%. Sequencing used PBMCs. These receptors were collected from a boy between 2 and 15 years old in good health and CMV-seronegative.

V is TRBV7-9 and J is TRBJ2-7; possible D gene TRBD2, 6 bases. The length of the CDR3 is 14 residues. V gave up 4 bases and J gave up 1 base, with 11 bases separating them. Germline assignment: CDR1 SEHNR and CDR2 FQNEAQ (reference sequence). The chain's CDR3 is CASSSRDWSYEQYF. The CDR3 DNA sequence: TGTGCCAGCAGCTCCAGGGACTGGTCCTACGAGCAGTACTTC.

The chain has TRBV9 and TRBJ2-3, with TRBD2 as a possible D gene (6 bases). The CDR3 covers 16 residues. The germline gives CDR1 SGDLS, CDR2 YYNGEE. Trimming cost V 0 bases and J 1 base, with 12 bases left between them. This CDR3 reads CASSVDGTGGTDTQYF. DNA for the CDR3: TGTGCCAGCAGCGTAGACGGAACGGGGGGCACAGATACGCAGTATTTT.

The chain carries TRBV2 and TRBJ2-7, with D possibly matching TRBD1 (7 bases). V shed 3 bases and J shed 4 bases, with 13 bases lying between them. The CDR3 extends over 14 amino acids. Germline V gives CDR1 SNHLY, CDR2 FYNNEI. CDR3 residues: CASSDEAGGYEQYF. CDR3 sequence (DNA): TGTGCCAGCAGTGATGAGGCAGGGGGGTACGAGCAGTACTTC.

This CDR3 reads CASSDTGDVETQYF. CDR3 in DNA: TGTGCCAGCAGCGATACAGGAGACGTCGAGACCCAGTACTTC. This chain links TRBV9 with TRBJ2-5, with D maybe TRBD1 (5 bases). Germline V gene lookup returns CDR1 SGDLS and CDR2 YYNGEE. V was trimmed by 3 bases and J by 5 bases, leaving 14 bases between them. This CDR3 spans 14 amino acids.

The chain recombines TRBV18 with TRBJ2-2; 14 bases line up with TRBD2. This CDR3 has 17 amino acids. Germline CDR1 KGHSH, CDR2 LQKENI. V trimming: 3 bases; J trimming: 6 bases; junction bases outside the gene matches: 6. The CDR3 DNA sequence: TGTGCCAGCTCACCGGGACTAGCGGGAGTTATCGCCGGGGAGCTGTTTTTT. Translated, it gives CASSPGLAGVIAGELFF.

This sequence joins TRBV27 and TRBJ2-7; TRBD2 is a possible D gene (5 bases). With 3 bases removed from V and 6 bases from J, the gap between germline ends came to 9 bases. Germline values: CDR1 MNHEY, CDR2 SMNVEV (reference sequence). The CDR3 contains 12 residues. The CDR3, as DNA: TGTGCCAGCAGTTTTGGCGGGCGCGAGCAGTACTTC. Amino acid sequence: CASSFGGREQYF.

This rearrangement joins TRBV9 to TRBJ1-2; the match to TRBD1 covers 7 bases. Trimming cost V 5 bases and J 8 bases; bases outside gene matches: 21. The CDR3 is 17 amino acids. CDR1 and CDR2 (germline): SGDLS, YYNGEE. CDR3 sequence (DNA): TGTGCCAGCAGATCAACATACCTGGAAGGCGACAGGGACGGCTACACCTTC. Translated, it gives CASRSTYLEGDRDGYTF.

V and J are TRBV9 and TRBJ2-5; 13 bases are a match to TRBD2. Germline values: CDR1 SGDLS, CDR2 YYNGEE. This CDR3 spans 16 amino acids. The V segment lost 4 bases and the J segment 2 bases; nucleotides outside the gene matches: 5. The CDR3 nucleotides are TGTGCCAGCAGCCCCGGACTAGCGGGGGAACAAGAGACCCAGTACTTC. Amino acids: CASSPGLAGEQETQYF.

This clone was recorded only once. The genes are TRBV7-9 and TRBJ2-7, with 7 bases lining up with TRBD1. Germline values: CDR1 SEHNR, CDR2 FQNEAQ (reference sequence). With 2 bases clipped from V and 5 bases from J, the junction kept 6 bases outside the gene matches. CDR3 length: 14 amino acids. The CDR3 protein is CASSLTPTGNEQYF. CDR3 sequence (DNA): TGTGCCAGCAGCTTAACCCCGACAGGGAACGAGCAGTACTTC.

V and J are TRBV19 and TRBJ1-2, with 9 nucleotides matching TRBD1. V lost 7 bases to trimming and J lost 2 bases; unmatched junction nucleotides: 11. CDR1 is LNHDA and CDR2 is SQIVND in the germline V gene (reference sequence). This CDR3 spans 16 amino acids. The CDR3 DNA sequence: TGTGCCAGTAAAGTAACAGGGGGCATTTGGAACTATGGCTACACCTTC. Encoded protein: CASKVTGGIWNYGYTF.

The chain links TRBV19 to TRBJ1-1, with TRBD1 matching over 10 bases. This CDR3 region has 16 residues. The germline V gene encodes CDR1 LNHDA and CDR2 SQIVND (reference sequence). V shed 6 bases, J shed 4 bases, and the junction held 11 bases outside the gene matches. This CDR3 is CASRLADRGIATEAFF. The DNA for the CDR3 is TGTGCCAGTAGACTCGCGGACAGGGGGATCGCCACTGAAGCTTTCTTT.

This chain connects TRBV25-1 to TRBJ2-1, with 10 bases identical to TRBD2. The V gene's germline CDR1 is MGHDK and CDR2 SYGVNS. Losses at the gene ends were 5 bases for V and 0 bases for J; bases not matched to a gene: 4. The CDR3 loop spans 16 amino acids. This chain's CDR3 is CASSQTSGTSYNEQFF. The CDR3, as DNA: TGTGCCAGCAGTCAAACTAGCGGGACCTCCTACAATGAGCAGTTCTTC. The full variable domain, with the rest looked up from reference TRBV25-1 and TRBJ2-1, is EADIYQTPRYLVIGTGKKITLECSQTMGHDKMYWYQQDPGMELHLIHYSYGVNSTEKGDLSSESTVSRIRTEHFPLTLESARPSHTSQYLCASSQTSGTSYNEQFFGPGTRLTVL.

This clone was counted a single time. The chain recombines TRBV7-9 with TRBJ2-7; D is perhaps TRBD2 (6 bases). CDR1 is SEHNR, CDR2 FQNEAQ, per germline (reference sequence). The CDR3 covers 13 residues. The V and J ends lost 5 bases and 2 bases respectively, with 10 bases between them. The CDR3 DNA reads as TGTGCCAGCAGCGCGGGGCCACCCTACGAGCAGTACTTC. As protein: CASSAGPPYEQYF.

CDR3 region: CASSTASRGYTF. In DNA form, the CDR3 reads TGTGCCAGCAGCACGGCGTCCAGGGGCTACACCTTC. The V and J genes are TRBV7-2 and TRBJ1-2; D not certain. Germline V gene data show CDR1 as SGHTA and CDR2 as FQGNSA. CDR3 length: 12 residues. V lost 5 bases and J 8 bases, leaving 12 bases between the germline ends.

The chain joins TRBV30 to TRBJ2-4; no definite D call. This CDR3 is 12 amino acids long. The V and J ends lost 4 bases and 3 bases respectively, with 7 bases between them. Germline V gene data show CDR1 as GTSNPN and CDR2 as SVGIG (reference sequence). In nucleotides, the CDR3 is TGTGCCTGGATAACGGTCAAAAACATTCAGTACTTC. Residues: CAWITVKNIQYF.

The chain has TRBV6-6 and TRBJ2-5, with 9 bases identical to TRBD2. Trimming cost V 3 bases and J 1 base; bases outside gene matches: 3. The germline V gene has CDR1 MNHNY and CDR2 SVGAGI (reference sequence). This CDR3 spans 15 amino acids. For the CDR3, the DNA is TGTGCCAGCAGTTATAGCGGGAGTTCCCAAGAGACCCAGTACTTC. The encoded protein is CASSYSGSSQETQYF.

The chain combines TRBV19 with TRBJ1-4; 12 positions agree with TRBD1. The CDR3 consists of 15 residues. V lost 5 bases and J lost 8; bases outside the gene matches: 6. The germline V gene encodes CDR1 LNHDA and CDR2 SQIVND (reference sequence). CDR3 loop: CASSETGTGGEKLFF. The CDR3 coding sequence is TGTGCCAGTAGTGAAACCGGGACAGGGGGCGAAAAACTGTTTTTT.

The chain employs TRBV4-1 and TRBJ2-3; no firm D call. V lost 2 bases, J lost 0 bases, and 9 bases lay in between. CDR1 MGHRA and CDR2 YSYEKL come from the germline V gene. The CDR3 loop spans 15 amino acids. The DNA for the CDR3 is TGCGCCAGCAGCCAATTAGACGGGAGCACAGATACGCAGTATTTT. Its translation: CASSQLDGSTDTQYF.